This T cell receptor (beta chain) was sequenced for a study of blood T cell repertoires in COVID-19. Overall study: Samples of COVID-19 (acute and convalescent) were obtained from the United States, Italy and Spain.

The ends were cut back, 3 bases at V and 0 bases at J, with 8 bases in the middle. From germline, CDR1 is KGHSH and CDR2 LQKENI. CDR3 length: 14 residues. The assay was immunoSEQ multiplex PCR, and TCRdb's table has in-frame clones only and misses some. Of under 200,000 clones listed, about 82% are singletons. The V gene is TRBV18, the J gene TRBJ1-1; possibly TRBD1 for D (5 bases). The sequenced sample consisted of peripheral blood. The sequence was collected from a man in his fifties with active or convalescent COVID-19. The CDR3 reads CASSPTEMNTEAFF. DNA for the CDR3: TGTGCCAGCTCACCGACAGAGATGAACACTGAAGCTTTCTTT.